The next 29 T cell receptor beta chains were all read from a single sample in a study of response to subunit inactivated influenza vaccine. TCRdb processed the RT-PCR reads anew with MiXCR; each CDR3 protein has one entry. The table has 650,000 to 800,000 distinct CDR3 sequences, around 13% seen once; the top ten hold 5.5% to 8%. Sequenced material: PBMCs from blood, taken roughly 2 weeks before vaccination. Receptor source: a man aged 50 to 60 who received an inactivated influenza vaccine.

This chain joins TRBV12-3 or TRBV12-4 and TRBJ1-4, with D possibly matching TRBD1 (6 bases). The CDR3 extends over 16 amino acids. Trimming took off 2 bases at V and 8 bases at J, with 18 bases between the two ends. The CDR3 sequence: CASSLWTDLLREKLFF. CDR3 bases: TGTGCCAGCAGTTTATGGACAGACCTCCTCAGGGAAAAACTGTTTTTT.

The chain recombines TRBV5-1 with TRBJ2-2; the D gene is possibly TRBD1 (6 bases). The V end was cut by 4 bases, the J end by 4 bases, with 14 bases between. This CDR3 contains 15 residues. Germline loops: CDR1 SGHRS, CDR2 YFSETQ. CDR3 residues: CASSEGGLGTGELFF. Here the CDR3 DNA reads TGCGCCAGCAGCGAAGGGGGTCTCGGCACCGGGGAGCTGTTTTTT.

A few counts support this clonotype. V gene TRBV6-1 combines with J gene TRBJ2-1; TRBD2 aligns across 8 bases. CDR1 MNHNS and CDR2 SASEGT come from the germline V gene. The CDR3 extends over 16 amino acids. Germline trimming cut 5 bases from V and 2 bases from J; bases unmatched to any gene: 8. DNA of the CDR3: TGTGCCAGCAGTCCCCCAATAGCGGGGACCTACAATGAGCAGTTCTTC. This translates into CASSPPIAGTYNEQFF.

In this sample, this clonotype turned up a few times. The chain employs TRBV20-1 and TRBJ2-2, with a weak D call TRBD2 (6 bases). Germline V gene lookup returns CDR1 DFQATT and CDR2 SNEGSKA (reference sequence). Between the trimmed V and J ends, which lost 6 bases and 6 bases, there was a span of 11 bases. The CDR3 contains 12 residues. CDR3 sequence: CSATPGAGELFF. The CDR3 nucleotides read TGCAGTGCCACTCCGGGGGCCGGGGAGCTGTTTTTT.

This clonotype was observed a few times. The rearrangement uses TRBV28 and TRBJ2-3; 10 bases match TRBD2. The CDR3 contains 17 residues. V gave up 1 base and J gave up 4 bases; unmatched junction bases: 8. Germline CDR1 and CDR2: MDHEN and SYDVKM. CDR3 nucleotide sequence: TGTGCCAGCAGTTTATCTTCTAGCGGGAGAGGTCCAGATACGCAGTATTTT. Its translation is CASSLSSSGRGPDTQYF.

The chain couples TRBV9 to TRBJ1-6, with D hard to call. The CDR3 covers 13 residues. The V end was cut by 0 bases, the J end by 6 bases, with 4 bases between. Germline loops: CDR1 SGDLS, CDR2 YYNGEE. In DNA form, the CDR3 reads TGTGCCAGCAGCGTAGGAAGTAATTCACCCCTCCACTTT. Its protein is CASSVGSNSPLHF. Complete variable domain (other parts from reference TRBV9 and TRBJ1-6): DSGVTQTPKHLITATGQRVTLRCSPRSGDLSVYWYQQSLDQGLQFLIQYYNGEERAKGNILERFSAQQFPDLHSELNLSSLELGDSALYFCASSVGSNSPLHFGNGTRLTVT.

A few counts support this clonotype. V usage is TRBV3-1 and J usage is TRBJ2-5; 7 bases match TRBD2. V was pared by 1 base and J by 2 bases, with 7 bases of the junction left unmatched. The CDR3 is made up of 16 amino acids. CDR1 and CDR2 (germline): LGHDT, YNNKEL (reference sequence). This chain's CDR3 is CASSQVAGEVQETQYF. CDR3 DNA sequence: TGTGCCAGCAGCCAAGTTGCGGGGGAAGTACAAGAGACCCAGTACTTC.

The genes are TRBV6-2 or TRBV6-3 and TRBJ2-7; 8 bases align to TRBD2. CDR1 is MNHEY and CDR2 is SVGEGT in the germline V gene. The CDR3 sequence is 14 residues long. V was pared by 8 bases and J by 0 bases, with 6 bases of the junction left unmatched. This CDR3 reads CASGLALLSYEQYF. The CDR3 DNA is TGTGCCAGCGGACTAGCCCTCCTCTCCTACGAGCAGTACTTC.

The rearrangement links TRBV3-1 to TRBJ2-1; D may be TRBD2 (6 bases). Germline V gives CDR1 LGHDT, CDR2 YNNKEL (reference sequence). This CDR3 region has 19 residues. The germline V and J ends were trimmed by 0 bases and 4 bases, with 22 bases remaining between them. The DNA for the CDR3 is TGTGCCAGCAGCCAAGACGGTGAGGGACTCGGACTACCTTACAATGAGCAGTTCTTC. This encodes CASSQDGEGLGLPYNEQFF.

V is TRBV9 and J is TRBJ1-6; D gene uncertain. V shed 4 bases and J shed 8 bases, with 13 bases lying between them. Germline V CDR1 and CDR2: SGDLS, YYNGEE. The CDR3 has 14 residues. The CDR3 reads CASSQLDVDSPLHF. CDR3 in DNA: TGTGCCAGCAGCCAGCTGGACGTGGATTCACCCCTCCACTTT.

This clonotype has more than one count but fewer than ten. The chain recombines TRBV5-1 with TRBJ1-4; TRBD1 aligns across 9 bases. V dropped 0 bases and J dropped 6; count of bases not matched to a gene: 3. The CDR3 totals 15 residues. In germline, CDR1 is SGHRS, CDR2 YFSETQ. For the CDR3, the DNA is TGCGCCAGCAGCTTGGACAGGGGGCTGGATGAAAAACTGTTTTTT. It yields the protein CASSLDRGLDEKLFF. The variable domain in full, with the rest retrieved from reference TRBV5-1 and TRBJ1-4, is KAGVTQTPRYLIKTRGQQVTLSCSPISGHRSVSWYQQTPGQGLQFLFEYFSETQRNKGNFPGRFSGRQFSNSRSEMNVSTLELGDSALYLCASSLDRGLDEKLFFGSGTQLSVL.

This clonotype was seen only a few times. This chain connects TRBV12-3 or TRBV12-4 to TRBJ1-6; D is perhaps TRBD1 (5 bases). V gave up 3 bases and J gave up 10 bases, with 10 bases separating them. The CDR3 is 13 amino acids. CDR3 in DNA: TGTGCCAGCAGTTTCAGGGAAAACTCACCCCTCCACTTT. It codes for CASSFRENSPLHF.

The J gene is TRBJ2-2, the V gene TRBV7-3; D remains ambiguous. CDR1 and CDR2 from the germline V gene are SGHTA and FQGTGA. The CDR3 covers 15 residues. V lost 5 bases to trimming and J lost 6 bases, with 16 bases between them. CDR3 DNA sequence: TGTGCCAGCAGCCCCGGCTTCGGGCGCGCCGGGGAGCTGTTTTTT. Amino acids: CASSPGFGRAGELFF.

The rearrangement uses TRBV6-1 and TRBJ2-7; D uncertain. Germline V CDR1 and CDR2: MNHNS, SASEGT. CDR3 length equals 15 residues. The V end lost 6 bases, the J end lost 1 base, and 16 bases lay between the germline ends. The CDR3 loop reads CASRQREFRSYEQYF. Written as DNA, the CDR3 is TGTGCCAGCAGACAAAGGGAATTTCGGTCCTACGAGCAGTACTTC.

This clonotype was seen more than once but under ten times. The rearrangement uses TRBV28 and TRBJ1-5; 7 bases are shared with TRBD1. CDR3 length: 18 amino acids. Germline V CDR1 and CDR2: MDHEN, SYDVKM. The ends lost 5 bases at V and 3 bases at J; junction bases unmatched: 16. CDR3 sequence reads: CASSHPRQGSGYNQPQHF. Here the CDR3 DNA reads TGTGCCAGCAGTCATCCCAGACAGGGATCGGGGTACAATCAGCCCCAGCATTTT.

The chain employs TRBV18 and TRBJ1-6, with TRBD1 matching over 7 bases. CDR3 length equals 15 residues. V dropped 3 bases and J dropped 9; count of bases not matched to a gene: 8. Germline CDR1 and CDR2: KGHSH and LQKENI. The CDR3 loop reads CASSPRGDRPSPLHF. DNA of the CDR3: TGTGCCAGCTCACCCCGCGGGGACAGACCTTCACCCCTCCACTTT.

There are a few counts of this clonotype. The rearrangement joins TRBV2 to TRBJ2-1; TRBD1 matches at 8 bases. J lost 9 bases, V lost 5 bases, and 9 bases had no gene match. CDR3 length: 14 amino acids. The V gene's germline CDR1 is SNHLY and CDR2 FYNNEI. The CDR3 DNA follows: TGTGCCAGCAGTACTACAGGGGGTTTCGGTGAGCAGTTCTTC. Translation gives CASSTTGGFGEQFF. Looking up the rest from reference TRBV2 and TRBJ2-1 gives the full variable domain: EPEVTQTPSHQVTQMGQEVILRCVPISNHLYFYWYRQILGQKVEFLVSFYNNEISEKSEIFDDQFSVERPDGSNFTLKIRSTKLEDSAMYFCASSTTGGFGEQFFGPGTRLTVL.

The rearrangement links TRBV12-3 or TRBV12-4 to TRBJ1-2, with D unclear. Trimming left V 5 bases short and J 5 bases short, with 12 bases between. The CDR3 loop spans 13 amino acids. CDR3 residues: CASSAYPNYGYTF. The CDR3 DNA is TGTGCCAGCAGTGCGTACCCGAATTATGGCTACACCTTC.

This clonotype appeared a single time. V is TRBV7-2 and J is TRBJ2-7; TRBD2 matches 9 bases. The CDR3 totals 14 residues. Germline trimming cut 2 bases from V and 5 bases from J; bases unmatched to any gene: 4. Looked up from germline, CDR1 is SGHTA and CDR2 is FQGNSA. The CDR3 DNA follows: TGTGCCAGCAGCTTACTAGCGGGGTTAAACGAGCAGTACTTC. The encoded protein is CASSLLAGLNEQYF.

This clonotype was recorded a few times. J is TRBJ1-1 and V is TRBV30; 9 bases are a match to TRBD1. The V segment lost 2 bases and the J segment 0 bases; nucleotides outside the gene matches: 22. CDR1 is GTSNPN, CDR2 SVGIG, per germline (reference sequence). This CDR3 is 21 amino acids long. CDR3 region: CAWSFAPPGTGRGRLNTEAFF. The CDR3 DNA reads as TGTGCCTGGAGTTTCGCACCCCCTGGGACAGGGCGCGGGAGACTGAACACTGAAGCTTTCTTT.

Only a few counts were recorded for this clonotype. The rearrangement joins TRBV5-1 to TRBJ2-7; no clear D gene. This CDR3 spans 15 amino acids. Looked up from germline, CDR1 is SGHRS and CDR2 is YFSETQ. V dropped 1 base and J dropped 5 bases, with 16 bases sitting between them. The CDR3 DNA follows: TGCGCCAGCAGCTTGAACAGCCCCCTTGACCACGAGCAGTACTTC. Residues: CASSLNSPLDHEQYF.

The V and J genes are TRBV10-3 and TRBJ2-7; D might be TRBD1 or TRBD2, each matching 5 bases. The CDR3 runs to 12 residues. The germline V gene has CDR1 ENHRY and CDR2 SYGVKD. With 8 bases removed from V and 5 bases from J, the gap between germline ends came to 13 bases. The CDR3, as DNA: TGTGCCATCGAGGGGAATAGCAACGAGCAGTACTTC. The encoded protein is CAIEGNSNEQYF.

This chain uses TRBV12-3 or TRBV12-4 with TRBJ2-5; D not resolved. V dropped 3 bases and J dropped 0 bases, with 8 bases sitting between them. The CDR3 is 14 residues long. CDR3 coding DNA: TGTGCCAGCAGTTTTCAAAGGTACCAAGAGACCCAGTACTTC. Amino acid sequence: CASSFQRYQETQYF.

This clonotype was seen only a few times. In nucleotides, the CDR3 is TGTGCCAGCAGTCACGGACTAGCGGGGGTCTACGAGCAGTACTTC. The encoded protein is CASSHGLAGVYEQYF. The V gene is TRBV28, the J gene TRBJ2-7; 13 bases agree with TRBD2. CDR3 length equals 15 residues. V shed 5 bases and J 3 bases; nucleotides not matched to a gene: 4. Germline CDR1 reads MDHEN; CDR2 reads SYDVKM.

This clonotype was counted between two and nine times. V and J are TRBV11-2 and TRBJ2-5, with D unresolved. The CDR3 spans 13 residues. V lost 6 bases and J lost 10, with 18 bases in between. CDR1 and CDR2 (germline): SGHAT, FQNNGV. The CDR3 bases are TGTGCCAGCAGTTCCCCAGGTGGAATGGTCCAGTACTTC. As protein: CASSSPGGMVQYF.

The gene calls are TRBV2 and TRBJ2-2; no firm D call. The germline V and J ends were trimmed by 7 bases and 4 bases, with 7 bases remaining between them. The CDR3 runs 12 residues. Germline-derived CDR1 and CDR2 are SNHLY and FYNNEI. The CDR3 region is CASNYGTGELFF. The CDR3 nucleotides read TGTGCCAGCAATTACGGCACCGGGGAGCTGTTTTTT.

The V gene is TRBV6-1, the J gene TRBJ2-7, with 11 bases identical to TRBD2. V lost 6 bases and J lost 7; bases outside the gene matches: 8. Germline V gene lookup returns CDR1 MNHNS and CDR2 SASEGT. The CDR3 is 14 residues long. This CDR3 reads CASRILAGVDEQYF. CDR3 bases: TGTGCCAGCAGGATACTAGCGGGAGTAGATGAGCAGTACTTC.

Here the CDR3 DNA reads TGCAGTGCTACCTCCCGGGGGGGGTGGGATGGGGAGACCCAGTACTTC. The encoded protein is CSATSRGGWDGETQYF. The chain has TRBV20-1 and TRBJ2-5; 8 bases are shared with TRBD2. The V gene's germline CDR1 is DFQATT and CDR2 SNEGSKA (reference sequence). With V trimmed by 4 bases and J by 5 bases, 15 bases remained unmatched. The CDR3 covers 16 residues.

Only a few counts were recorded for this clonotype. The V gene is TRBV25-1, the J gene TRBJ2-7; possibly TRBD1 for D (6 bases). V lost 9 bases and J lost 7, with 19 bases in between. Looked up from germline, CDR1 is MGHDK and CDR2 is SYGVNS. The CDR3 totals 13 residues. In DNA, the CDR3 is TGTGCCAGATACAGGGCCCCAGAGCAAGAGCAGTACTTC. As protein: CARYRAPEQEQYF.